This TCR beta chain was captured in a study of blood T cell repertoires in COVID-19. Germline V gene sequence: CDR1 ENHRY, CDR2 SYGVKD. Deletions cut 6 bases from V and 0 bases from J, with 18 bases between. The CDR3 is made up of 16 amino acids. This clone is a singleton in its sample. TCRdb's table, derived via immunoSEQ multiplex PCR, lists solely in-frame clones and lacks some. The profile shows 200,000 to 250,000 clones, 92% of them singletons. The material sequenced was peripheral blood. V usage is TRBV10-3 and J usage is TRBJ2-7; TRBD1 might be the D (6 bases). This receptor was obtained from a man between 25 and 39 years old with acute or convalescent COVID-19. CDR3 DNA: TGTGCCATCAGCACCACAGGGACACAAGGCTCCTACGAGCAGTACTTC. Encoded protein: CAISTTGTQGSYEQYF.